A single sample gave rise to the 21 T cell receptor beta chains below, sequenced in a study of graft-versus-host responses after intestinal transplantation. Clones were sequenced by immunoSEQ multiplex PCR, and TCRdb holds only the in-frame ones, with some missing. The sample carries 65,000 to 85,000 clones, just under 95% recorded once. The sequenced sample was bone marrow, obtained 734 days after intestinal transplantation. The source of these receptors is a human patient who received an intestinal transplant, so some T cells may come from the graft donor.

The CDR3 region is CASSLEYGGELFF. The CDR3 DNA reads TGCGCCAGCAGCTTGGAATACGGAGGGGAGCTGTTTTTT. J is TRBJ2-2 and V is TRBV5-1, with unresolved D. Germline lookup yields CDR1 SGHRS and CDR2 YFSETQ. The CDR3 is 13 amino acids. Trimming took off 0 bases at V and 8 bases at J, with 8 bases between the two ends. Looking up the rest from reference TRBV5-1 and TRBJ2-2 gives the full variable domain: KAGVTQTPRYLIKTRGQQVTLSCSPISGHRSVSWYQQTPGQGLQFLFEYFSETQRNKGNFPGRFSGRQFSNSRSEMNVSTLELGDSALYLCASSLEYGGELFFGEGSRLTVL.

This clone was seen a handful of times. V gene TRBV29-1 combines with J gene TRBJ1-6; 8 bases are shared with TRBD1. This CDR3 spans 13 amino acids. Germline values: CDR1 SQVTM, CDR2 ANQGSEA. Trimming cost V 6 bases and J 9 bases; bases outside gene matches: 7. CDR3 bases: TGCAGCGTACAGGGACAGGTTGGTTCACCCCTCCACTTT. Translated: CSVQGQVGSPLHF.

The rearrangement uses TRBV28 and TRBJ2-3, with 13 nucleotides matching TRBD2. Germline trimming cut 8 bases from V and 4 bases from J; bases unmatched to any gene: 3. In germline, CDR1 is MDHEN, CDR2 SYDVKM. The CDR3 consists of 14 residues. CDR3 DNA sequence: TGTGCCAGCGGGACTAGCGGGACGTCAGATACGCAGTATTTT. Translation: CASGTSGTSDTQYF.

The genes are TRBV7-3 and TRBJ1-5; no firm D call. This CDR3 contains 16 residues. Trimming pared 1 base from V and 0 bases from J, leaving 10 bases between. Germline CDR1 and CDR2: SGHTA and FQGTGA. The CDR3 DNA reads as TGTGCCAGCAGCTTAATGTCAGGTAATAGCAATCAGCCCCAGCATTTT. Its protein is CASSLMSGNSNQPQHF.

This clone was picked up one time. CDR3 bases: TGTGCCACCTGGGGGGGGACAGGGGGCGTCGGTTATGGCTACACCTTC. Its protein product is CATWGGTGGVGYGYTF. This chain connects TRBV10-3 to TRBJ1-2, with 12 bases identical to TRBD1. Germline lookup yields CDR1 ENHRY and CDR2 SYGVKD. With V trimmed by 10 bases and J by 5 bases, 14 bases remained unmatched. The CDR3 totals 16 residues.

V usage is TRBV12-5 and J usage is TRBJ1-1, with D unresolved. Germline V CDR1 and CDR2: LGHNT, FRNRAP. CDR3 size: 13 residues. Trimming left V 2 bases short and J 3 bases short, with 7 bases between. CDR3 in DNA: TGTGCTAGTGGTTTGTCCGGGGACACTGAAGCTTTCTTT. Translation gives CASGLSGDTEAFF. The full variable domain, its missing parts supplied by reference TRBV12-5 and TRBJ1-1, is DARVTQTPRHKVTEMGQEVTMRCQPILGHNTVFWYRQTMMQGLELLAYFRNRAPLDDSGMPKDRFSAEMPDATLATLKIQPSEPRDSAVYFCASGLSGDTEAFFGQGTRLTVV.

Relative to its sample, this clone is medium-sized. This chain joins TRBV6-1 and TRBJ2-2; TRBD2 matches at 11 bases. The CDR3 spans 15 residues. V was pared by 5 bases and J by 5 bases, with 4 bases of the junction left unmatched. The V gene's germline CDR1 is MNHNS and CDR2 SASEGT. The CDR3 loop is CASSLIAGGTGELFF. The CDR3 nucleotides are TGTGCCAGCAGTTTGATAGCGGGGGGGACCGGGGAGCTGTTTTTT.

This chain links TRBV2 with TRBJ2-3, with 11 bases matching TRBD1. Germline values: CDR1 SNHLY, CDR2 FYNNEI. The CDR3 is made up of 14 amino acids. V was pared by 5 bases and J by 6 bases, with 4 bases of the junction left unmatched. CDR3 loop: CASSWTGGLDTQYF. The DNA for the CDR3 is TGTGCCAGCAGTTGGACAGGGGGCCTGGATACGCAGTATTTT.

The rearrangement links TRBV2 to TRBJ2-7, with 11 bases lining up with TRBD1. This CDR3 region has 15 residues. Germline V gives CDR1 SNHLY, CDR2 FYNNEI. Trimming cost V 6 bases and J 1 base; bases outside gene matches: 5. The CDR3 here is CASRAGQGASYEQYF. Here the CDR3 DNA reads TGTGCCAGCAGGGCTGGACAGGGGGCTTCCTACGAGCAGTACTTC.

This clone was detected once. The chain joins TRBV18 to TRBJ1-2; 7 nucleotides align to TRBD1. CDR1 and CDR2 (germline): KGHSH, LQKENI. Trimming cost V 2 bases and J 4 bases; bases outside gene matches: 10. This CDR3 has 16 residues. In DNA, the CDR3 is TGTGCCAGCTCACCAGATCCCGGCGGGACAGTCTATGGCTACACCTTC. Translated, it gives CASSPDPGGTVYGYTF.

V is TRBV11-2 and J is TRBJ2-1, with 10 bases matching TRBD2. This CDR3 is built from 17 residues. CDR1 is SGHAT, CDR2 FQNNGV, per germline. V lost 4 bases, J lost 0 bases, and 6 bases stayed unmatched. CDR3 DNA sequence: TGTGCCAGCAGCTGGCATAGCGGGGGGAGCTCCTACAATGAGCAGTTCTTC. Its protein product is CASSWHSGGSSYNEQFF.

This clone appeared a single time. The chain combines TRBV28 with TRBJ2-7; possible D gene TRBD2, 6 bases. Between the trimmed V and J ends, which lost 4 bases and 0 bases, there was a span of 13 bases. Per the germline V gene, CDR1 is MDHEN and CDR2 is SYDVKM. The CDR3 runs to 15 residues. In DNA, the CDR3 is TGTGCCAGCAGTTCCCCGGGGGTAAGCTCCTACGAGCAGTACTTC. Translated: CASSSPGVSSYEQYF. Filled out from reference TRBV28 and TRBJ2-7, the complete variable domain reads DVKVTQSSRYLVKRTGEKVFLECVQDMDHENMFWYRQDPGLGLRLIYFSYDVKMKEKGDIPEGYSVSREKKERFSLILESASTNQTSMYLCASSSPGVSSYEQYFGPGTRLTVT.

This chain joins TRBV19 and TRBJ1-5; the match to TRBD1 covers 10 bases. Germline lookup yields CDR1 LNHDA and CDR2 SQIVND (reference sequence). Losses at the gene ends were 6 bases for V and 2 bases for J; bases not matched to a gene: 1. The CDR3 totals 14 residues. This chain's CDR3 is CASRGTGGNQPQHF. CDR3 nucleotides: TGTGCCAGTAGGGGGACAGGGGGCAATCAGCCCCAGCATTTT.

The V gene is TRBV30, the J gene TRBJ1-3, with 9 bases matching TRBD1. CDR3 length equals 16 residues. Germline values: CDR1 GTSNPN, CDR2 SVGIG (reference sequence). The V and J ends lost 3 bases and 4 bases, in that order; junction bases with no gene match: 10. CDR3 DNA: TGTGCCTGGAGAATACAGGGGGCGATTTCGGGAAACACCATATATTTT. It encodes CAWRIQGAISGNTIYF.

The genes are TRBV6-6 and TRBJ1-4; D not resolved. The CDR3 is 15 residues long. Germline loops: CDR1 MNHNY, CDR2 SVGAGI (reference sequence). V dropped 3 bases and J dropped 7 bases, with 15 bases sitting between them. CDR3 DNA sequence: TGTGCCAGCAGTTATTTCTTAACTGCGGGTGAAAAACTGTTTTTT. Its protein product is CASSYFLTAGEKLFF.

The rearrangement links TRBV4-1 to TRBJ2-7; TRBD2 matches at 8 bases. Germline-derived CDR1 and CDR2 are MGHRA and YSYEKL. CDR3 length: 15 amino acids. V gave up 1 base and J gave up 3 bases; unmatched junction bases: 5. The DNA of the CDR3 is TGCGCCAGCAGCCAAGTTGAGCGGGAGTTCTACGAGCAGTACTTC. Protein sequence: CASSQVEREFYEQYF.

The chain employs TRBV4-1 and TRBJ2-7; perhaps D is TRBD1 or TRBD2 (6 bases each). The CDR3 contains 16 residues. Trimming removed 4 bases at V and 1 base at J, with 17 bases between. The germline V gene encodes CDR1 MGHRA and CDR2 YSYEKL. The CDR3 loop is CASSPRGGRGSYEQYF. Here the CDR3 DNA reads TGCGCCAGCAGCCCACGAGGGGGGAGAGGGTCCTACGAGCAGTACTTC.

This rearrangement joins TRBV4-1 to TRBJ2-1; D is possibly TRBD1 (6 bases). V lost 4 bases and J lost 5, with 9 bases in between. This CDR3 is 13 amino acids long. The germline V gene encodes CDR1 MGHRA and CDR2 YSYEKL. The CDR3 loop reads CASSPDSDNEQFF. For the CDR3, the DNA is TGCGCCAGCAGCCCGGACAGTGACAATGAGCAGTTCTTC.

This chain connects TRBV28 to TRBJ2-3; D is uncertain. The CDR3 is 18 residues long. CDR1 and CDR2 from the germline V gene are MDHEN and SYDVKM. V lost 5 bases, J lost 2 bases, and 23 bases lay in between. CDR3 loop: CASSEKITSSPDTDTQYF. CDR3 nucleotides: TGTGCCAGCAGTGAAAAAATAACGAGTAGTCCGGACACAGATACGCAGTATTTT.

The chain couples TRBV28 to TRBJ2-7; 9 bases align to TRBD2. The CDR3 sequence is 16 residues long. Germline V gene data show CDR1 as MDHEN and CDR2 as SYDVKM. V shed 3 bases and J 2 bases; nucleotides not matched to a gene: 8. The CDR3 spells CASSFEWLAGTYEQYF. The CDR3 DNA reads as TGTGCCAGCAGTTTTGAATGGCTAGCGGGAACCTACGAGCAGTACTTC.

The J gene is TRBJ1-2, the V gene TRBV6-5, with D hard to call. The V and J ends lost 2 bases and 4 bases respectively, with 8 bases between them. This CDR3 comprises 13 residues. Germline loops: CDR1 MNHEY, CDR2 SVGAGI. Written as DNA, the CDR3 is TGTGCCAGCAGTTACAGGGTCCCCTATGGCTACACCTTC. Residues: CASSYRVPYGYTF.